This TCR beta chain was captured by sequencing in a study of blood T cell dynamics during melanoma immunotherapy (TCRdb year 2020). In the study overall: All patients had metastatic melanoma and were given first-line pembrolizumab or nivolumab plus ipilimumab as standard of care in the United Kingdom. To find early correlates of response, the study profiled the peripheral T cell receptor repertoires of patients with metastatic melanoma both before and after one cycle of checkpoint inhibitor therapy. Consecutive patients formed a training cohort, and a further independent group of patients from the same centre was pooled into an external validation set.

Results the study describes overall, beyond this receptor: Whether the T cell clones driving repertoire changes were melanoma-specific or reflected general immune activation could not be determined in the study. The relatively small sample size was acknowledged as something that could potentially limit how far the results can be generalized. Of the sorted CD8+ subsets, TIE cells had both the highest clonality and the greatest similarity to cfDNA CDR3 sequences, which suggests active turnover converging on dominant clones.

Compared with germline, V lacks 4 bases and J lacks 5 bases; bases without a gene match: 8. The CDR3 has 15 amino acids, counting the end cysteine and phenylalanine. The sequence is cut down to CDR3 DNA, 45 bases in frame from base 1. The germline V gene (reference sequence) provides CDR1 SEHNR and CDR2 FQNEAQ. The time point label of this sample denotes: week 3, after first cycle of checkpoint inhibitor. Blood was sampled before treatment (T0) and at week 3 (W3), after the first cycle of checkpoint blockade. Except for two patients with rapid clinical progression, response was assessed 12 weeks after the first infusion by RECIST 1.1; disease control meant complete response, partial response or stable disease. Patients were excluded for prior systemic cancer treatment, concomitant immunosuppressant therapy or synchronous other active malignancies. In six patients, three with progression and three with disease control, sorted CD8+ memory and naive T cell subsets were sequenced at T0 and W3. PBMC were isolated from blood with Lymphoprep and SepMate tubes, followed by red cell lysis. DNA from PBMC and sorted T cell subsets was extracted with QIAamp DNA Blood Mini kits. Before DNA extraction, CD8+ T cell subsets were live-sorted on a FACSAria III cytometer and then frozen. For flow cytometry, fresh PBMC were kept at 4 degrees C in PBS with around 2.2% fetal bovine serum and analyzed within 25 hours.

For each sorted CD8+ T cell subset, the entire amount of extracted DNA was loaded into the assay. TCR beta CDR3 sequences were amplified from genomic DNA using the immunoSEQ TCRb Assay kit according to manufacturer instructions. The KAPA Library Quantification Kit for Illumina platforms was used to quantify pooled libraries by qPCR. Pooled libraries were clustered at about 0.6-1.2 pM and sequenced on an Illumina NextSeq 500. Turning to the authors' computational methods: TCR data were analyzed using immunoSEQ ANALYZER and the R LymphoSeq package. A rearrangement efficiency score was calculated as productive divided by the sum of productive and non-productive CDR3 sequences. Clonality was assessed using the Gini coefficient and diversity using the Renyi index at alpha=1, with pairwise comparisons between timepoints within each patient. In LymphoSeq, clonal relatedness was computed using an edit distance of 3, and repertoire similarity was computed using the Bhattacharyya coefficient. To classify response, a linear discriminant analysis based on week-3 changes in clonality and diversity was built with the R MASS and caret packages. The immuneACCESS repertoire file appears here via TCRdb, limited to in-frame rearrangements. These files lack a portion of the clones; in checked studies, under half of the deficit traces to unresolved V genes, and the cause of the others is not known. That table gives V, J and clone size, and the DNA gave D and trimming. For this sample there are over 10,000 clones; under 95% appear just once. Roughly 0.19% of the sample belongs to the ten largest clones.

Worth noting for this clone: The antigen this receptor binds is unknown. Base-call qualities are not available, and no considerably larger clone is one nucleotide away.

The clonotype originates from a human donor with melanoma. Here the sequenced sample was effector memory CD8+ T cells from blood, taken from a patient treated with checkpoint blockade. In this chain, TRBV7-9 is recombined with TRBJ2-7, with 10 middle bases fitting TRBD1. In nucleotide form, the sequence is TGTGCCAGCAGCTCCGAGGGACAGGGGACTGACGAGCAGTACTTC. Its protein product is CASSSEGQGTDEQYF.